This T cell receptor (beta chain) stems from a study of shared clonotypes between healthy human individuals. This CDR3 has 14 residues. The germline V gene has CDR1 MNHEY and CDR2 SVGAGI. The ends lost 4 bases at V and 0 bases at J; junction bases unmatched: 2. Over several immunoSEQ plates, each subset's genomic DNA was distributed in even portions. Some clones are missing from TCRdb's copy, which holds only in-frame ones; the method was immunoSEQ multiplex PCR. The sample lists around 480,000 clones, about 75% occurring once. The sequence was collected from a woman aged 40-49 years in good health. Some clones in this sample may be carry-over from other donors' samples. This rearrangement joins TRBV6-5 to TRBJ2-7; the match to TRBD1 covers 8 bases. The sequencing input was PBMCs. The CDR3 DNA sequence: TGTGCCAGCAGTTCCACAGGGGGCTCCTACGAGCAGTACTTC. Its protein product is CASSSTGGSYEQYF.